The 32 T cell receptor beta chains given below trace back to one sample, sequenced in a study of cytomegalovirus exposure and HLA in healthy donors (dated by TCRdb to between 2016 and 2019). The library was made by the immunoSEQ multiplex PCR assay. For the multiplex PCR, a mixture combining 60 forward primers for TCR Vbeta segments and 13 reverse primers for TCR Jbeta segments was used. TCRdb limited this immuneACCESS table to in-frame rearrangements with V and J called. A share of clones is missing; checked studies link under half to unresolved V genes, and the rest is unexplained. The sample table holds around 220,000 clones, of which 70% to 80% were seen once. 1.8% of the sample belongs to the ten largest clones. Sequenced sample: PBMCs. The receptors shown here come from a woman younger than 45 in good health and CMV-seronegative.

This chain joins TRBV29-1 and TRBJ2-5; possibly TRBD2 for D (6 bases). Per the germline V gene, CDR1 is SQVTM and CDR2 is ANQGSEA. Trimming pared 3 bases from V and 5 bases from J, leaving 7 bases between. CDR3 length equals 11 residues. This CDR3 is CSVEAGETQYF. The CDR3 DNA is TGCAGCGTTGAGGCGGGGGAGACCCAGTACTTC.

The chain joins TRBV19 to TRBJ1-1, with 8 nucleotides matching TRBD1. The germline V gene has CDR1 LNHDA and CDR2 SQIVND (reference sequence). The CDR3 totals 16 residues. V shed 1 base and J 0 bases; nucleotides not matched to a gene: 4. CDR3 amino acids: CASSIGAGGVNTEAFF. In DNA, the CDR3 is TGTGCCAGTAGTATAGGGGCAGGGGGCGTGAACACTGAAGCTTTCTTT.

This chain links TRBV5-4 with TRBJ1-3, with D hard to call. Trimming took 1 base from V and 0 from J, leaving 8 bases between them. The CDR3 has 15 residues. CDR1 is SGHNT, CDR2 YYREEE, per germline (reference sequence). As DNA, the CDR3 is TGTGCCAGCAGCTTGAGAGGGCACTCTGGAAACACCATATATTTT. As protein: CASSLRGHSGNTIYF.

The rearrangement links TRBV18 to TRBJ1-1, with 8 bases identical to TRBD1. There are 14 residues in the CDR3. The germline V gene has CDR1 KGHSH and CDR2 LQKENI. V shed 1 base and J 10 bases; nucleotides not matched to a gene: 8. CDR3 sequence: CASSPLDRGPVAFF. CDR3 sequence (DNA): TGTGCCAGCTCACCACTCGACAGGGGCCCGGTAGCTTTCTTT. Variable domain in full (rest from reference TRBV18 and TRBJ1-1): NAGVMQNPRHLVRRRGQEARLRCSPMKGHSHVYWYRQLPEEGLKFMVYLQKENIIDESGMPKERFSAEFPKEGPSILRIQQVVRGDSAAYFCASSPLDRGPVAFFGQGTRLTVV.

A few counts support this clone. The chain employs TRBV29-1 and TRBJ1-2; D uncertain. The CDR3 contains 13 residues. V was pared by 6 bases and J by 2 bases, with 13 bases between. Germline CDR1 reads SQVTM; CDR2 reads ANQGSEA. The CDR3 protein is CSVPGGVNYGYTF. Here the CDR3 DNA reads TGCAGCGTCCCTGGCGGGGTAAACTATGGCTACACCTTC.

The CDR3 here is CASSSSPDRQYF. CDR3 bases: TGTGCCAGCAGCTCAAGTCCAGATCGGCAGTACTTC. The gene calls are TRBV11-2 and TRBJ2-7; D gene unclear. CDR1 is SGHAT and CDR2 is FQNNGV in the germline V gene. V shed 4 bases and J shed 9 bases, with 13 bases lying between them. The CDR3 totals 12 residues.

The CDR3 loop reads CSARPSSGVLVGELFF. The CDR3, as DNA: TGCAGCGCCCGCCCTTCTAGCGGGGTTCTGGTCGGGGAGCTGTTTTTT. This chain connects TRBV29-1 to TRBJ2-2, with 9 bases matching TRBD2. The germline V gene has CDR1 SQVTM and CDR2 ANQGSEA. This CDR3 is 16 amino acids long. After removal of 7 bases from V and 7 bases from J, the junction contained 16 bases not matched to a gene.

The V gene is TRBV7-9, the J gene TRBJ2-1, with D possibly being TRBD2 (6 bases). The CDR3 covers 12 residues. Germline V gene lookup returns CDR1 SEHNR and CDR2 FQNEAQ (reference sequence). V was trimmed by 8 bases and J by 10 bases, leaving 15 bases between them. CDR3 in amino acids: CASGENGGEQFF. For the CDR3, the DNA is TGTGCCAGCGGAGAGAACGGAGGGGAGCAGTTCTTC.

The sample holds one count of this clone. The chain carries TRBV6-5 and TRBJ2-7, with 10 positions matching TRBD2. Germline-derived CDR1 and CDR2 are MNHEY and SVGAGI. V dropped 4 bases and J dropped 1; count of bases not matched to a gene: 4. The CDR3 sequence is 15 residues long. CDR3 protein: CASSSSGLASYEQYF. The CDR3 bases are TGTGCCAGCAGTTCCTCGGGACTAGCGTCCTACGAGCAGTACTTC.

This clone was detected many times. The rearrangement links TRBV5-6 to TRBJ2-6, with 12 bases identical to TRBD2. The CDR3 length is 18 residues. V was clipped by 4 bases and J by 4 bases; unmatched bases: 9. The V gene's germline CDR1 is SGHDT and CDR2 YYEEEE. For the CDR3, the DNA is TGTGCCAGCAGCCAAAGGACTAGCGGGATTACCGGGGCCAACGTCCTGACTTTC. Its translation: CASSQRTSGITGANVLTF.

The chain joins TRBV7-8 to TRBJ2-7; 9 positions agree with TRBD2. V lost 5 bases and J lost 0; bases outside the gene matches: 14. Germline V gene data show CDR1 as SGHVS and CDR2 as FQNEAQ. The CDR3 has 18 residues. The CDR3 reads CASSPTFLASGNSYEQYF. CDR3 nucleotide sequence: TGTGCCAGCAGCCCTACATTTTTGGCTAGCGGGAACTCCTACGAGCAGTACTTC.

The chain has TRBV6-1 and TRBJ1-2, with 10 bases identical to TRBD1. The V and J ends lost 1 base and 4 bases, in that order; junction bases with no gene match: 6. Germline CDR1 MNHNS, CDR2 SASEGT. There are 16 residues in the CDR3. CDR3 nucleotide sequence: TGTGCCAGCAGTGAAGTCGGGACAGGGGTTTCCTATGGCTACACCTTC. As protein: CASSEVGTGVSYGYTF.

The chain couples TRBV5-4 to TRBJ2-1, with D possibly being TRBD1 or TRBD2 (6 bases each). The V end was cut by 4 bases, the J end by 4 bases, with 18 bases between. Germline assignment: CDR1 SGHNT and CDR2 YYREEE (reference sequence). The CDR3 runs 16 residues. CDR3 in amino acids: CASSLGGMGAYNEQFF. CDR3 DNA sequence: TGTGCCAGCAGCCTGGGGGGAATGGGGGCTTACAATGAGCAGTTCTTC. Together with reference TRBV5-4 and TRBJ2-1, the CDR3 gives the full variable domain: ETGVTQSPTHLIKTRGQQVTLRCSSQSGHNTVSWYQQALGQGPQFIFQYYREEENGRGNFPPRFSGLQFPNYSSELNVNALELDDSALYLCASSLGGMGAYNEQFFGPGTRLTVL.

With regard to this clone: It is likely a read error: a sequence one base away is far more abundant. The chain is built from TRBV4-1 and TRBJ1-2; TRBD1 matches 12 bases. V was pared by 4 bases and J by 7 bases, with 13 bases of the junction left unmatched. Germline CDR1 is MGHRA and CDR2 is YSYEKL. This CDR3 comprises 17 residues. The CDR3 coding sequence is TGCGCCAGCAGCCCAGATTTCGGGACAGGGGGCGCGTCTGGCTACACCTTC. It translates to CASSPDFGTGGASGYTF.

This chain connects TRBV27 to TRBJ2-1; tentative D call: TRBD2 (6 bases). Looked up from germline, CDR1 is MNHEY and CDR2 is SMNVEV (reference sequence). This CDR3 region has 15 residues. Trimming took 2 bases from V and 4 from J, leaving 12 bases between them. In nucleotides, the CDR3 is TGTGCCAGCAGTTTAGGGGCGGGAAGGTACAATGAGCAGTTCTTC. This codes for CASSLGAGRYNEQFF.

CDR3 in DNA: TGTGCCAGCAGCTGGGACAGGGCGTCCTACGAGCAGTACTTC. The encoded protein is CASSWDRASYEQYF. The rearrangement links TRBV7-2 to TRBJ2-7; 9 nucleotides match TRBD1. CDR1 and CDR2 from the germline V gene are SGHTA and FQGNSA. This CDR3 spans 14 amino acids. Unmatched junction bases numbered 2, after V lost 4 bases and J lost 1 base.

This clone was counted only a few times. The chain recombines TRBV6-5 with TRBJ1-5, with 9 bases fitting TRBD1. With V trimmed by 6 bases and J by 3 bases, 6 bases remained unmatched. CDR3 size: 15 residues. The germline gives CDR1 MNHEY, CDR2 SVGAGI. The CDR3 reads CASRPDRGDNQPQHF. For the CDR3, the DNA is TGTGCCAGCAGGCCTGACAGGGGGGACAATCAGCCCCAGCATTTT.

This clone was recorded a few times. The chain joins TRBV5-1 to TRBJ1-1, with D possibly being TRBD1 (6 bases). The CDR3 is made up of 16 amino acids. Germline V lookup: CDR1 SGHRS, CDR2 YFSETQ. Trimming pared 4 bases from V and 2 bases from J, leaving 18 bases between. The CDR3 loop is CASSLGRTDHNTEAFF. CDR3 bases: TGCGCCAGCAGCCTCGGTCGGACAGATCATAACACTGAAGCTTTCTTT.

The V gene is TRBV6-5, the J gene TRBJ2-3; possible D gene TRBD2, 6 bases. Between the trimmed V and J ends, which lost 7 bases and 6 bases, there was a span of 14 bases. Germline lookup yields CDR1 MNHEY and CDR2 SVGAGI. This CDR3 has 13 residues. The CDR3: CASTPAGLDTQYF. CDR3 DNA sequence: TGTGCCAGCACCCCCGCGGGGCTGGATACGCAGTATTTT.

Only a few counts were recorded for this clone. The genes are TRBV27 and TRBJ1-1; 8 bases map to TRBD1. CDR3 size: 16 residues. Germline V lookup: CDR1 MNHEY, CDR2 SMNVEV (reference sequence). The V segment lost 5 bases and the J segment 4 bases; nucleotides outside the gene matches: 12. The CDR3 region is CASSTRYSDRATEAFF. The CDR3 DNA follows: TGTGCCAGCAGTACGCGATACTCGGACAGGGCCACTGAAGCTTTCTTT.

The genes are TRBV5-1 and TRBJ1-5; the match to TRBD1 covers 9 bases. Germline CDR1 and CDR2: SGHRS and YFSETQ. V shed 4 bases, J shed 9 bases, and the junction held 11 bases outside the gene matches. CDR3 length equals 15 residues. Here the CDR3 reads CASSPGDREIMPQHF. The CDR3 DNA follows: TGCGCCAGCAGCCCAGGGGACAGGGAGATCATGCCCCAGCATTTT.

The chain combines TRBV11-3 with TRBJ2-7, with D unclear. Germline V lookup: CDR1 SGHNT, CDR2 YENEEA. The CDR3 is 13 amino acids. The V end was cut by 5 bases, the J end by 5 bases, with 13 bases between. The CDR3 sequence: CASSTPGMNEQYF. The CDR3 DNA reads as TGTGCCAGCAGCACACCTGGTATGAACGAGCAGTACTTC. Filled out from reference TRBV11-3 and TRBJ2-7, the complete variable domain reads EAGVVQSPRYKIIEKKQPVAFWCNPISGHNTLYWYLQNLGQGPELLIRYENEEAVDDSQLPKDRFSAERLKGVDSTLKIQPAELGDSAVYLCASSTPGMNEQYFGPGTRLTVT.

On this clone itself: A read error may account for a junction end that differs from germline. The chain couples TRBV12-5 to TRBJ2-7; D possibly corresponds to TRBD1 (6 bases). There are 18 residues in the CDR3. Germline V gene lookup returns CDR1 LGHNT and CDR2 FRNRAP. The CDR3 DNA follows: TGTGCTACTGGTTTGGTACTAGAGAGGGGACACCAAAACTACGAGCAGTACTTC. The encoded protein is CATGLVLERGHQNYEQYF.

CDR3 in amino acids: CASSLEQEFGTQYF. DNA for the CDR3: TGTGCCAGCAGCTTGGAACAGGAATTTGGTACGCAGTATTTT. The V gene is TRBV5-4, the J gene TRBJ2-3, with a weak D call TRBD1 (5 bases). Germline-derived CDR1 and CDR2 are SGHNT and YYREEE (reference sequence). V shed 0 bases and J shed 8 bases, with 13 bases lying between them. CDR3 length equals 14 residues.

The chain uses TRBV10-3 and TRBJ1-1, with 8 bases that match TRBD1. Germline trimming cut 8 bases from V and 1 base from J; bases unmatched to any gene: 6. This CDR3 has 14 amino acids. Germline CDR1 and CDR2: ENHRY and SYGVKD. CDR3 sequence reads: CAIWTGQENTEAFF. The CDR3 nucleotides are TGTGCCATCTGGACGGGACAGGAGAACACTGAAGCTTTCTTT.

V is TRBV29-1 and J is TRBJ2-2, with a weak D call TRBD2 (6 bases). The CDR3 has 14 amino acids. Trimming removed 6 bases at V and 1 base at J, with 12 bases between. Germline values: CDR1 SQVTM, CDR2 ANQGSEA. CDR3 nucleotides: TGCAGCGTGTCGGGACTCCGGAACACCGGGGAGCTGTTTTTT. It translates to CSVSGLRNTGELFF.

This CDR3 reads CASSLAGGVETQYF. DNA for the CDR3: TGTGCCAGCAGCCTAGCGGGAGGAGTGGAGACCCAGTACTTC. The rearrangement uses TRBV6-5 and TRBJ2-5; 11 bases line up with TRBD2. V was pared by 6 bases and J by 5 bases, with 5 bases of the junction left unmatched. Per germline, CDR1 MNHEY and CDR2 SVGAGI. The CDR3 extends over 14 amino acids.

This sequence joins TRBV29-1 and TRBJ2-5, with a tentative D call TRBD1 (5 bases). V lost 4 bases to trimming and J lost 3 bases, with 9 bases between them. The CDR3 consists of 12 residues. Germline V CDR1 and CDR2: SQVTM, ANQGSEA. DNA of the CDR3: TGCAGCGTTGGTGGGGCAGAAGAGACCCAGTACTTC. Its protein product is CSVGGAEETQYF.

The genes are TRBV2 and TRBJ2-7; TRBD1 agrees at 7 bases. Germline CDR1 and CDR2: SNHLY and FYNNEI. There are 15 residues in the CDR3. V was pared by 4 bases and J by 5 bases, with 11 bases of the junction left unmatched. CDR3 DNA: TGTGCCAGCAGTGCCCCCTCGACAGGGTGGCACGAGCAGTACTTC. Translation: CASSAPSTGWHEQYF.

The chain uses TRBV5-1 and TRBJ1-1, with 7 positions matching TRBD1. There are 15 residues in the CDR3. V lost 4 bases and J lost 5; bases outside the gene matches: 11. The germline gives CDR1 SGHRS, CDR2 YFSETQ. This CDR3 is CASSDGTAQGTEAFF. CDR3 nucleotides: TGCGCCAGCAGCGATGGGACAGCCCAGGGGACTGAAGCTTTCTTT.

This clone has more than one count but fewer than ten. The chain couples TRBV27 to TRBJ1-2; 8 positions agree with TRBD1. J lost 3 bases, V lost 3 bases, and 6 bases had no gene match. This CDR3 has 15 amino acids. CDR1 MNHEY and CDR2 SMNVEV come from the germline V gene (reference sequence). The CDR3 spells CASSFLPTGDYGYTF. The CDR3 region has the DNA TGTGCCAGCAGTTTCCTACCGACAGGGGACTATGGCTACACCTTC.

This chain joins TRBV2 and TRBJ2-7; 8 bases agree with TRBD1. V dropped 6 bases and J dropped 4; count of bases not matched to a gene: 5. The CDR3 extends over 13 amino acids. Germline CDR1 reads SNHLY; CDR2 reads FYNNEI. CDR3 sequence (DNA): TGTGCCAGCAGCAGACAGGGGAGGTACGAGCAGTACTTC. Translation gives CASSRQGRYEQYF.